Listed below are T cell receptor beta chains from one sample, sequenced in a study of blood T cell repertoires in COVID-19. Data came from immunoSEQ multiplex PCR; TCRdb stores just in-frame clones and leaves some out. This table has about 220,000 clones, roughly four fifths appearing once. The specimen sequenced was PBMCs or T cells enriched from blood (not recorded which). The receptors shown here come from a woman in her 50s who had been exposed to COVID-19. CDR3s include the opening cysteine and the closing phenylalanine or tryptophan. The D gene is left open where the match is weak.

v_call: TRBV9; d_call: NA; j_call: TRBJ1-1; cdr3_nt: TGTGCCAGCAGCCGCGGGGGGGCTGCTGAAGCTTTCTTT; cdr3_aa: CASSRGGAAEAFF
v_call: TRBV6-5; d_call: NA; j_call: TRBJ1-6; cdr3_nt: TGTGCCAGCAGTTACTCGAAAGGGGCCGGTTCACCCCTCCACTTT; cdr3_aa: CASSYSKGAGSPLHF
v_call: TRBV5-6; d_call: NA; j_call: TRBJ1-2; cdr3_nt: TGTGCCAGCAGCCTGGGCCTCACGAGCTATGGCTACACCTTC; cdr3_aa: CASSLGLTSYGYTF
v_call: TRBV10-3; d_call: NA; j_call: TRBJ2-7; cdr3_nt: TGTGCCATCAGTGGGACTGACTACGAGCAGTACTTC; cdr3_aa: CAISGTDYEQYF
v_call: TRBV5-6; d_call: NA; j_call: TRBJ1-2; cdr3_nt: TGTGCCAGCAGCCTAGGGAGGGCAAAGGATGGCTACACCTTC; cdr3_aa: CASSLGRAKDGYTF
v_call: TRBV7-9; d_call: TRBD1; j_call: TRBJ2-3; cdr3_nt: TGTGCCAGCAGCTCACCCGGGACAGGGGGTCCAGGACCAGATACGCAGTATTTT; cdr3_aa: CASSSPGTGGPGPDTQYF
v_call: TRBV12-3/TRBV12-4; d_call: NA; j_call: TRBJ1-1; cdr3_nt: TGTGCCAGCAGCAGGCGCGCTGAAGCTTTCTTT; cdr3_aa: CASSRRAEAFF
v_call: TRBV3-1/TRBV3-2; d_call: TRBD1; j_call: TRBJ1-4; cdr3_nt: TGTGCCAGCAGGGACAGGGGGCGTGGGGAAAAACTGTTTTTT; cdr3_aa: CASRDRGRGEKLFF
v_call: TRBV7-2; d_call: NA; j_call: TRBJ1-3; cdr3_nt: TGTGCCAGCAGCTTAGACAGCTCAGATGGAAACACCATATATTTT; cdr3_aa: CASSLDSSDGNTIYF
v_call: TRBV11-2; d_call: NA; j_call: TRBJ2-1; cdr3_nt: TGTGCCAGCAGTCCCCAGAGGAGCTCCTACAATGAGCAGTTCTTC; cdr3_aa: CASSPQRSSYNEQFF